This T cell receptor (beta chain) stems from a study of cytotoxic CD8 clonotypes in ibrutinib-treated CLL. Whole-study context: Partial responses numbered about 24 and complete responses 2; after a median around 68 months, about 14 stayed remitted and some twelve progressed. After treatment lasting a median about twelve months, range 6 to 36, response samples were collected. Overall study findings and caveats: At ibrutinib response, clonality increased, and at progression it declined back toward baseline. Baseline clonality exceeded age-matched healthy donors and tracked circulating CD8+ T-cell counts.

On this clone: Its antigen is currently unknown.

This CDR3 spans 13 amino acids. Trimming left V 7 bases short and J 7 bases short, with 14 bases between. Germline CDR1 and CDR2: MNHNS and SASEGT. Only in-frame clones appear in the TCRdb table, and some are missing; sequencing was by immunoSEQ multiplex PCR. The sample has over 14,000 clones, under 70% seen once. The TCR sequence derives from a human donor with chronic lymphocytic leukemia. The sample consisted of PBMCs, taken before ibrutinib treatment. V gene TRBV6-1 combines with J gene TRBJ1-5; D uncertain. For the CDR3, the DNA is TGTGCCAGCACCGACATCTTTCCCCAGCCCCAGCATTTT. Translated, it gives CASTDIFPQPQHF.